Here is one T cell receptor beta chain with its context. Within the sample, other DNA sequences also encode this same CDR3. The sample originates from a study of shared clonotypes between healthy human individuals. Some clones are missing from TCRdb's copy, which holds only in-frame ones; the method was immunoSEQ multiplex PCR. Of about 2,100,000 clones listed, about 93% were seen once; the top ten hold 1.7%. The CDR3 runs 12 residues. Germline lookup yields CDR1 SEHNR and CDR2 FQNEAQ (reference sequence). Trimming cost V 3 bases and J 2 bases, with 5 bases left between them. The naive CD8 fraction comprised CD45RO-negative cells positively selected for CCR7 and excluded terminally differentiated effector memory CD45RA+ cells.

The receptor was derived from a man younger than 35 in good health. Some clones in this sample may be carry-over from other donors' samples. This chain connects TRBV7-9 to TRBJ2-7, with D unresolved. Sequenced material: naive CD8+ T cells from PBMCs. The CDR3 DNA reads TGTGCCAGCAGCTTGGCGGCCTACGAGCAGTACTTC. This translates into CASSLAAYEQYF.